Listed below are T cell receptor beta chains from one sample, sequenced in a study of CD8+CD57+ T cells in acquired aplastic anemia. TCRdb re-analysed the reads in MiXCR, keeping a single row per CDR3 protein. The sample gives about 150,000 distinct CDR3 sequences, just over 50% of which show up once; more than 10% is in the top ten. Sequencing input: sorted CD4+, CD8+, or CD8+CD57+ T cells (not recorded which) from PBMCs. Receptors were obtained from a human donor with aplastic anemia. The CDR3 runs from the conserved cysteine through the conserved F or W. The order of the fields is clone size, D gene, CDR3 length, J gene, V gene, CDR3 DNA, CDR3 protein. D genes are given only for firm matches. Clone size is stated in some rows and not others, as once, few, many or a class when expanded.

many | - | 19 | TRBJ1-6 | TRBV4-1 | TGCGCCAGCAGCCAAGGAGGTAGGACAGAGATAGTGAGTGATTCACCCCTCCACTTT | CASSQGGRTEIVSDSPLHF
- | - | 13 | TRBJ1-2 | TRBV4-2 | TGTGCCAGCAGCCCGACTAATTTGGGTGGCTACACCTTC | CASSPTNLGGYTF
- | - | 12 | TRBJ1-5 | TRBV29-1 | TGCAGCGTGGGGGACGGCAATCAGCCCCAGCATTTT | CSVGDGNQPQHF
many | TRBD1 | 16 | TRBJ2-7 | TRBV7-9 | TGTGCCAGCAGTTCGCCGGGACAGGGGCCCTCCTACGAGCAGTACTTC | CASSSPGQGPSYEQYF
- | - | 14 | TRBJ1-1 | TRBV9 | TGTGCCAGCAGCGTAGTCGGCGGGAACACTGAAGCTTTCTTT | CASSVVGGNTEAFF
few | - | 13 | TRBJ1-1 | TRBV19 | TGTGCCAGTATAGGCGGGTTGAACACTGAAGCTTTCTTT | CASIGGLNTEAFF
few | TRBD2 | 18 | TRBJ2-1 | TRBV19 | TGTGCCAGTAGTACCACCCTCGTCTCAGCGGGAGTCCGCAATGAGCAGTTCTTC | CASSTTLVSAGVRNEQFF
- | - | 14 | TRBJ2-5 | TRBV7-9 | TGTGCCAGCAGCTTACTAGCAAACCAAGAGACCCAGTACTTC | CASSLLANQETQYF
- | TRBD2 | 14 | TRBJ2-7 | TRBV7-8 | TGTGCCAGCAGCCCGAGGTGGGGAGGGCGCGAGCAGTACTTC | CASSPRWGGREQYF
- | - | 12 | TRBJ2-2 | TRBV7-9 | TGTGCCAGCAGCTTTTTTACCGGGGAGCTGTTTTTT | CASSFFTGELFF
- | - | 15 | TRBJ1-5 | TRBV6-5 | TGTGCCAGCAGTTACGATGGGGGAAGCAATCAGCCCCAGCATTTT | CASSYDGGSNQPQHF
- | TRBD1 | 15 | TRBJ1-4 | TRBV7-9 | TGTGCCAGCAGCTTAAGACAGGGCCTTAATGAAAAACTGTTTTTT | CASSLRQGLNEKLFF
many | TRBD2 | 14 | TRBJ2-1 | TRBV7-6 | TGTGCCAGCAGCTTAGAGACAGCGGGGGATGAGCAGTTCTTC | CASSLETAGDEQFF
- | - | 13 | TRBJ2-7 | TRBV6-2/TRBV6-3 | TGTGCCAGCAGTAGAGAAAGCTCCTACGAGCAGTACTTC | CASSRESSYEQYF